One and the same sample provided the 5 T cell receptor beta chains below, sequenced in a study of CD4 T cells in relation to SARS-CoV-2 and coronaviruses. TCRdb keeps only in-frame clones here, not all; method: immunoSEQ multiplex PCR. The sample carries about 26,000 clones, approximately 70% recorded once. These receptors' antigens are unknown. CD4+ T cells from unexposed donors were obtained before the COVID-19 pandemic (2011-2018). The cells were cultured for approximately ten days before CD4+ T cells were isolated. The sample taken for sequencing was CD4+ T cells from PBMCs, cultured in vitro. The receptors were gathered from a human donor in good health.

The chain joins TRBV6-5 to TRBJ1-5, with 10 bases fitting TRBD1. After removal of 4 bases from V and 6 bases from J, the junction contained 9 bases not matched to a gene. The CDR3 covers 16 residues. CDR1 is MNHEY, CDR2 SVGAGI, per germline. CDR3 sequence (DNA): TGTGCCAGCAGTTCCAAGGGACAGGGGCTCGGTCAGCCCCAGCATTTT. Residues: CASSSKGQGLGQPQHF.

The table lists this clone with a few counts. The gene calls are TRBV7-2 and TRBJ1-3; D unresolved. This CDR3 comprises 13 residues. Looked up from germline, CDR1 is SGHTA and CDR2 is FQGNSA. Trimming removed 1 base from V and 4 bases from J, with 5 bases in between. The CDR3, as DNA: TGTGCCAGCAGCTTAGTCAAAGGAAACACCATATATTTT. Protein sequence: CASSLVKGNTIYF. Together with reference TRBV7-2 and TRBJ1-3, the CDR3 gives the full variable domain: GAGVSQSPSNKVTEKGKDVELRCDPISGHTALYWYRQSLGQGLEFLIYFQGNSAPDKSGLPSDRFSAERTGGSVSTLTIQRTQQEDSAVYLCASSLVKGNTIYFGEGSWLTVV.

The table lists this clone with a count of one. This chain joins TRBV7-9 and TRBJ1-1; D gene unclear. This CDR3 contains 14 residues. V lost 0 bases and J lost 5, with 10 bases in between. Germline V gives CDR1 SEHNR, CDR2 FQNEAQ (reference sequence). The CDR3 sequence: CASSLAKGYTEAFF. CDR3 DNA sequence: TGTGCCAGCAGCTTAGCGAAGGGTTATACTGAAGCTTTCTTT.

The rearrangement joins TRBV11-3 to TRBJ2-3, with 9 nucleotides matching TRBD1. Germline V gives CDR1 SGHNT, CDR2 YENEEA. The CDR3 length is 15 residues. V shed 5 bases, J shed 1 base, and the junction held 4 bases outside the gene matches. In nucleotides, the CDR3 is TGTGCCAGCAGCCGGGGACAGGGTGGCACAGATACGCAGTATTTT. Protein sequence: CASSRGQGGTDTQYF.

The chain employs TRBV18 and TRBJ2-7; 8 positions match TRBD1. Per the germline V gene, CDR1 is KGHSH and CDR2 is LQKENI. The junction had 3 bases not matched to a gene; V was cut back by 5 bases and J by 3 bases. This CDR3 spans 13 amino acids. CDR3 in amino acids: CASSATGGYEQYF. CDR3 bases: TGTGCCAGCTCAGCTACAGGGGGCTACGAGCAGTACTTC.